This TCR beta chain was found in a study of shared clonotypes between healthy human individuals. Clones were read by immunoSEQ multiplex PCR, and TCRdb kept only the in-frame ones, dropping some. This sample yields millions of clones, of which around nine tenths are seen a single time; over 0.12% belongs to the top ten. This CDR3 comprises 18 residues. This sequence originates from a man younger than 35 in good health. The chain joins TRBV21-1 to TRBJ1-6. TRBV21-1 is noted as a pseudogene. Sample: naive CD4+ T cells sorted from blood. Subset reported: CD45RA+ positively selected. The CDR3 region is CASSGGDLPGQYNSPLHF. CDR3 DNA: TGTGCCAGCAGTGGGGGGGATTTACCGGGACAATATAATTCACCCCTCCACTTT.